This T cell receptor (beta chain) was captured in a study of blood T cell repertoires in COVID-19. The overall study: The study drew acute and convalescent COVID-19 samples from the United States, Italy and Spain. PBMCs, B-cell-depleted T cells, or T cells were the source of the cDNA or gDNA that made up the material.

CDR1 and CDR2 from the germline V gene are MNHNS and SASEGT. J was trimmed by 1 base and V by 3 bases; bases with no gene match: 5. The CDR3 runs 15 residues. In Seattle, patients joined the study during active infection and were tracked longitudinally. In the study's own analysis: By means of reference gene primer amplification, nucleated cell counts were estimated. Profiling relied on immunoSEQ multiplex PCR, and the TCRdb table lists in-frame clones only, not all of them. That table furnishes V, J and clone size, whereas the DNA furnished D and trimming. The data hold roughly 220,000 clones, with 81% observed a single time.

The chain joins TRBV6-1 to TRBJ1-2, with 7 positions matching TRBD1. The sample was peripheral blood. The TCR sequence derives from a woman aged 80 or over with COVID-19, enrolled during active disease. CDR3 loop: CASSEETGFNYGYTF. CDR3 sequence (DNA): TGTGCCAGCAGTGAGGAGACAGGGTTTAACTATGGCTACACCTTC.